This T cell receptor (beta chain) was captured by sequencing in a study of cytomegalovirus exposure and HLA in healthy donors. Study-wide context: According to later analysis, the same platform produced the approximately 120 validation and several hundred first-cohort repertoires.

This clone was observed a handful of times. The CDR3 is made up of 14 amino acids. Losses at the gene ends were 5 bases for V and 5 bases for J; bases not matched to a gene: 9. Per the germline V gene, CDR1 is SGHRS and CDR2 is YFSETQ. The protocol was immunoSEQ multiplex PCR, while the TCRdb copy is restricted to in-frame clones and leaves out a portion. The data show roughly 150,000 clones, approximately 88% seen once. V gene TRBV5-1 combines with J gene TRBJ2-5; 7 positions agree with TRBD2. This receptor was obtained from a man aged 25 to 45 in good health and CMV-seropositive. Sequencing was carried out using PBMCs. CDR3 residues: CASRITAGWETQYF. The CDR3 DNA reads TGCGCCAGCAGGATCACAGCGGGATGGGAGACCCAGTACTTC.